What follows are 2 T cell receptor beta chains derived from one specimen sequenced in a study of siplizumab effects on memory and regulatory T cells. Clones were sequenced by immunoSEQ multiplex PCR, and TCRdb holds only the in-frame ones, with some missing. The repertoire has some 100,000 clones, about 90% of them found once; the top ten carry 12%. What was sequenced was non-Treg CD4+ T cells sorted from blood. The source is a human donor in good health.

This chain joins TRBV6-1 and TRBJ1-2, with TRBD1 matching 9 bases. The CDR3 loop spans 14 amino acids. V was pared by 6 bases and J by 6 bases, with 8 bases of the junction left unmatched. The germline CDR1 and CDR2 sequences are MNHNS and SASEGT. CDR3 sequence reads: CASSLRDRGDGYTF. In DNA form, the CDR3 reads TGTGCCAGCAGCTTGCGCGACAGGGGGGATGGCTACACCTTC.

This rearrangement joins TRBV6-6 to TRBJ2-7; D gene uncertain. Germline-derived CDR1 and CDR2 are MNHNY and SVGAGI (reference sequence). The ends were cut back, 5 bases at V and 6 bases at J, with 8 bases in the middle. The CDR3 contains 11 residues. CDR3 DNA: TGTGCCAGCAGTACCCGCGGCGAGCAGTACTTC. Translating gives CASSTRGEQYF.